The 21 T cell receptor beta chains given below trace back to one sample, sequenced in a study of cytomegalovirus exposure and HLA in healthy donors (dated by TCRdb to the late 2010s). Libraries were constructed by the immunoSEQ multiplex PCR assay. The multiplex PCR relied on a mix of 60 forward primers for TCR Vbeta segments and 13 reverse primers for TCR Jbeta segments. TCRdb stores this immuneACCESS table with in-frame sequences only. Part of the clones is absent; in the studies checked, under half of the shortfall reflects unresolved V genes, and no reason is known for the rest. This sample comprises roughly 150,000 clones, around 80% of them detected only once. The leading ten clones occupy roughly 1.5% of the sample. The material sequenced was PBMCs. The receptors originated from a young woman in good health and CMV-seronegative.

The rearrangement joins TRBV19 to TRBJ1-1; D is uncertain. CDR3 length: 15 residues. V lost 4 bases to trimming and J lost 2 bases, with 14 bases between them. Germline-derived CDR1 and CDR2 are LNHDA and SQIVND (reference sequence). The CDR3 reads CASSNQEFLNTEAFF. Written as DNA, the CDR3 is TGTGCCAGTAGTAACCAGGAATTTCTTAACACTGAAGCTTTCTTT.

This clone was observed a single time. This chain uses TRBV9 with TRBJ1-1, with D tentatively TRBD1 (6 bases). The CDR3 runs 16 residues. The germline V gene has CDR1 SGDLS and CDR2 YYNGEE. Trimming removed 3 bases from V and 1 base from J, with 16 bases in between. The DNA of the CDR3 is TGTGCCAGCAGCGCACCCCGGGGGGGGGCGAACACTGAAGCTTTCTTT. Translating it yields CASSAPRGGANTEAFF.

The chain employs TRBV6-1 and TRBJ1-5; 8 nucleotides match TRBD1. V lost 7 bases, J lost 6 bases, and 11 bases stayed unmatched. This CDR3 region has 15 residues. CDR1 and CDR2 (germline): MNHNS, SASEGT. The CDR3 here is CASIVGTGESQPQHF. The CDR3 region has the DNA TGTGCCAGCATCGTTGGGACAGGTGAGAGTCAGCCCCAGCATTTT.

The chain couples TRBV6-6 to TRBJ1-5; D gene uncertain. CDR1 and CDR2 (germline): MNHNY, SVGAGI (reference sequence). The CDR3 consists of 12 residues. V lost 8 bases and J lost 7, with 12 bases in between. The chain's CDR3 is CASGWGGQPQHF. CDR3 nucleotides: TGTGCCAGCGGCTGGGGAGGCCAGCCCCAGCATTTT.

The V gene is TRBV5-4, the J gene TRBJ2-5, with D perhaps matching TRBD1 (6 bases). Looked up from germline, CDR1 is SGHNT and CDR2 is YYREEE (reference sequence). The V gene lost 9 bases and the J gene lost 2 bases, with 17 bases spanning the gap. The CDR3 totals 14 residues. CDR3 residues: CAIRTSGQQETQYF. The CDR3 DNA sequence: TGTGCCATCCGTACGTCGGGACAACAAGAGACCCAGTACTTC.

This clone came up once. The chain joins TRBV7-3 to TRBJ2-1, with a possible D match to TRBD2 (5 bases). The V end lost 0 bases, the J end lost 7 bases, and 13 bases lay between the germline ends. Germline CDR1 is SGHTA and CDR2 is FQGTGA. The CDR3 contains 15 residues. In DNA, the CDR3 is TGTGCCAGCAGCTTAACTCCCACTGGGAGAAATGAGCAGTTCTTC. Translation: CASSLTPTGRNEQFF.

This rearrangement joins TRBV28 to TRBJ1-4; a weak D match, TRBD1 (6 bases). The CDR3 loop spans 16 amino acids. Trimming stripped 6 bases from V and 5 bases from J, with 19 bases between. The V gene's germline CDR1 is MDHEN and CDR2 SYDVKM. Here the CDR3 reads CASSRETGFVNEKLFF. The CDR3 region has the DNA TGTGCCAGCAGCCGAGAGACAGGTTTCGTAAATGAAAAACTGTTTTTT. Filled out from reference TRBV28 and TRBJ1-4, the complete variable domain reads DVKVTQSSRYLVKRTGEKVFLECVQDMDHENMFWYRQDPGLGLRLIYFSYDVKMKEKGDIPEGYSVSREKKERFSLILESASTNQTSMYLCASSRETGFVNEKLFFGSGTQLSVL.

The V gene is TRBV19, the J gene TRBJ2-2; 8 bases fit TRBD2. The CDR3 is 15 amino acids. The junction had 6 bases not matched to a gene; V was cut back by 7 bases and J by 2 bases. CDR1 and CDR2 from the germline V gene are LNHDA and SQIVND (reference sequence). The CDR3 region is CASIQRGLNTGELFF. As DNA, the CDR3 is TGTGCCAGTATCCAGCGGGGGCTAAACACCGGGGAGCTGTTTTTT.

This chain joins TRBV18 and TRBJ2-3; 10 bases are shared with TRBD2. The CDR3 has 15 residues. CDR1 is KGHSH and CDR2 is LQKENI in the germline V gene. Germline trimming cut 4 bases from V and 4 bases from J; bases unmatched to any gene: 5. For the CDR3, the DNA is TGTGCCAGCTCACTCGAGCGGGGGGGCTCAGATACGCAGTATTTT. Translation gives CASSLERGGSDTQYF.

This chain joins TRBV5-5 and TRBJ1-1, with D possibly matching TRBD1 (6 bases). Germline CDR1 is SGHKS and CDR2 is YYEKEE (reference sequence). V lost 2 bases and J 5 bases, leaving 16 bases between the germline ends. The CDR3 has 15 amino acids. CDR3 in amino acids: CASSLLVGGRTEAFF. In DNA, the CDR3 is TGTGCCAGCAGCTTATTAGTAGGGGGACGAACTGAAGCTTTCTTT.

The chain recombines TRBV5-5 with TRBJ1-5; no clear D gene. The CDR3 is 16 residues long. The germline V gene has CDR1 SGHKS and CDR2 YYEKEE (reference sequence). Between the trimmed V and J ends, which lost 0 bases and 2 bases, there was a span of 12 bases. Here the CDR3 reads CASSLEWGVGNQPQHF. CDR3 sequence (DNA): TGTGCCAGCAGCTTGGAATGGGGAGTGGGCAATCAGCCCCAGCATTTT.

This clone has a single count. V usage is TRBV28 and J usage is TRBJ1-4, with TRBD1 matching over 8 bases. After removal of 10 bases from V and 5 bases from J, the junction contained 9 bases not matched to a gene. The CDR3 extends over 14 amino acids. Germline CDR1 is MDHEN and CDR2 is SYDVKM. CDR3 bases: TGTGCCACCCAACCGACAGGGGAAAATGAAAAACTGTTTTTT. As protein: CATQPTGENEKLFF.

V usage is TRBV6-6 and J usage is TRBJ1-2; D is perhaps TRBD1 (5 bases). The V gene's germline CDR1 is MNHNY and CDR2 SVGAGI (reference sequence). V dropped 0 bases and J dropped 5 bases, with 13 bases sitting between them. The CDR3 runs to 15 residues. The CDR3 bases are TGTGCCAGCAGTTACTCGGAGGGGCAGAGTTATGGCTACACCTTC. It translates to CASSYSEGQSYGYTF.

Written as DNA, the CDR3 is TGCGCCAGCAGCTTGACTAGTTCAAGGAAGCAGTTCTTC. Its translation: CASSLTSSRKQFF. The chain employs TRBV5-1 and TRBJ2-1, with D tentatively TRBD2 (5 bases). This CDR3 region has 13 residues. The V gene lost 1 base and the J gene lost 11 bases, with 13 bases spanning the gap. Germline V gene lookup returns CDR1 SGHRS and CDR2 YFSETQ.

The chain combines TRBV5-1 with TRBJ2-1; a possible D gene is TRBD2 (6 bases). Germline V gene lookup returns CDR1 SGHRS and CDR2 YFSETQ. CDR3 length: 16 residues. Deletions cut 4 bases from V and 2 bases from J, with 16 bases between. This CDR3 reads CASSLYSGEAYNEQFF. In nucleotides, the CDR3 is TGCGCCAGCAGCCTGTATTCTGGGGAGGCCTACAATGAGCAGTTCTTC.

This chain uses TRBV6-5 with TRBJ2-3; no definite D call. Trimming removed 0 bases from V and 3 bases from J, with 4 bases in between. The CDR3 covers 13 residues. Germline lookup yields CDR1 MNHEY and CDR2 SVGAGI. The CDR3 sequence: CASSYSSTDTQYF. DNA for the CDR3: TGTGCCAGCAGTTACTCGTCTACAGATACGCAGTATTTT.

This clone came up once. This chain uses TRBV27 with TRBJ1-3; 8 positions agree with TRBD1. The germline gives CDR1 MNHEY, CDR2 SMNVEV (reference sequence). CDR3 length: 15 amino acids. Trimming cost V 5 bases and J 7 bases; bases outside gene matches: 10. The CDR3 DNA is TGTGCCAGCAGTACGCGGACAGGGTCTAGGAACACCATATATTTT. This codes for CASSTRTGSRNTIYF.

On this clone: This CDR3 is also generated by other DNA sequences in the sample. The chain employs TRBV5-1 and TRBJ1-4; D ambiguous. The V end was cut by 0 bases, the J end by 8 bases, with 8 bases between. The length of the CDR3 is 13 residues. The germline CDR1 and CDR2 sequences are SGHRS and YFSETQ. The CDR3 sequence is CASSLAGGEKLFF. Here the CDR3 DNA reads TGCGCCAGCAGCTTGGCCGGAGGGGAAAAACTGTTTTTT.

CDR3 sequence: CASSVTGYNQPQHF. DNA for the CDR3: TGTGCCAGCAGCGTCACAGGGTACAATCAGCCCCAGCATTTT. The chain couples TRBV9 to TRBJ1-5; TRBD1 is a possible D gene (6 bases). The CDR3 is 14 amino acids. The V and J ends lost 2 bases and 3 bases respectively, with 9 bases between them. CDR1 is SGDLS and CDR2 is YYNGEE in the germline V gene.

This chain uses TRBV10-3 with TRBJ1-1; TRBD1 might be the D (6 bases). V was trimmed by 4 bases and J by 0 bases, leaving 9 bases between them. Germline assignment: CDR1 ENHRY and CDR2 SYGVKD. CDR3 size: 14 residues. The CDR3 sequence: CAISGQGLNTEAFF. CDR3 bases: TGTGCCATCAGTGGGCAGGGGCTGAACACTGAAGCTTTCTTT.

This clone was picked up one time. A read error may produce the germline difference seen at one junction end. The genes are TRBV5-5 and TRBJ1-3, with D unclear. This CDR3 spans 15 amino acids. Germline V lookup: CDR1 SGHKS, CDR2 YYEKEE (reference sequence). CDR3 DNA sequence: TGTGCCGGCAGCTTGCAGAATCTCTCTGGAAACACCATATATTTT. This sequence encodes CAGSLQNLSGNTIYF.